The clone carrying this T cell receptor beta chain was found a few times. Antigen unknown. The cDNA had a unique molecular identifier and a template-switch universal primer site. Via MiXCR, TCRdb re-called the 5' RACE reads, giving one row per CDR3 protein. The sample has roughly 350,000 distinct CDR3 sequences, around 9% seen once. Every one of the donors was a healthy Caucasian. The sample comes from a study of identical twins. Study observations and caveats: Models underpredicted monozygotic twin sharing of out-of-frame TCR alpha. One should note that invariant MAIT and iNKT cells could partly confound zero-insertion analyses.

Sequencing was carried out using naive T cells sorted from blood. This receptor was obtained from a woman aged 45 to 65 in good health.

The CDR3 DNA follows: TGCAGTGCTAGAGACCCCGGACCGGGAAACACCGGGGAGCTGTTTTTT. Its protein is CSARDPGPGNTGELFF. V gene TRBV20-1 combines with J gene TRBJ2-2; tentative D call: TRBD2 (5 bases). The CDR3 spans 16 residues. The V gene lost 0 bases and the J gene lost 2 bases, with 13 bases spanning the gap. Germline CDR1 is DFQATT and CDR2 is SNEGSKA (reference sequence).